These 27 T cell receptor beta chains were all obtained from the same sample, sequenced in a study of cytomegalovirus exposure and HLA in healthy donors. Primers included in the PCR were 60 Vbeta and 13 Jbeta primers. Using immunoSEQ multiplex PCR, the repertoire was profiled, and TCRdb retains in-frame clones only, with some absent. This table has more than 100,000 clones, roughly 80% appearing once. The source material was PBMCs. These receptors were obtained from a man aged 25-45 years in good health and CMV-seronegative.

This clone was detected only once. This chain uses TRBV18 with TRBJ1-1, with D possibly being TRBD1 (5 bases). The germline V gene encodes CDR1 KGHSH and CDR2 LQKENI. The length of the CDR3 is 13 residues. Trimming took 2 bases from V and 6 from J, leaving 10 bases between them. CDR3 coding DNA: TGTGCCAGCTCACCAGACCAGGGCCCTGAAGCTTTCTTT. Protein product: CASSPDQGPEAFF. The full variable domain, with the rest looked up from reference TRBV18 and TRBJ1-1, is NAGVMQNPRHLVRRRGQEARLRCSPMKGHSHVYWYRQLPEEGLKFMVYLQKENIIDESGMPKERFSAEFPKEGPSILRIQQVVRGDSAAYFCASSPDQGPEAFFGQGTRLTVV.

The chain uses TRBV9 and TRBJ1-1; no clear D gene. CDR3 size: 13 residues. Deletions cut 9 bases from V and 2 bases from J, with 14 bases between. The germline CDR1 and CDR2 sequences are SGDLS and YYNGEE. The CDR3 bases are TGTGCCACAAAGAGGGTGGGAAACACTGAAGCTTTCTTT. Translation: CATKRVGNTEAFF.

The V call is TRBV9, the J call TRBJ2-7, with a weak D call TRBD1 (6 bases). This CDR3 has 13 residues. V dropped 3 bases and J dropped 6 bases, with 13 bases sitting between them. Germline V gene lookup returns CDR1 SGDLS and CDR2 YYNGEE. CDR3 residues: CASSDTPRGEQYF. The DNA of the CDR3 is TGTGCCAGCAGCGATACGCCCAGGGGCGAGCAGTACTTC.

This sequence joins TRBV5-1 and TRBJ2-3; the match to TRBD2 covers 14 bases. Germline V gives CDR1 SGHRS, CDR2 YFSETQ. The CDR3 length is 19 residues. Trimming removed 1 base from V and 4 bases from J; junction bases left unmatched: 11. CDR3 in amino acids: CASSLLPTSGGAGSDTQYF. For the CDR3, the DNA is TGCGCCAGCAGCTTGCTGCCGACTAGCGGGGGGGCCGGCTCAGATACGCAGTATTTT. Complete variable domain (other parts from reference TRBV5-1 and TRBJ2-3): KAGVTQTPRYLIKTRGQQVTLSCSPISGHRSVSWYQQTPGQGLQFLFEYFSETQRNKGNFPGRFSGRQFSNSRSEMNVSTLELGDSALYLCASSLLPTSGGAGSDTQYFGPGTRLTVL.

The rearrangement joins TRBV7-9 to TRBJ2-5; tentative D call: TRBD2 (6 bases). V shed 1 base and J shed 5 bases, with 11 bases lying between them. The V gene's germline CDR1 is SEHNR and CDR2 FQNEAQ (reference sequence). This CDR3 spans 14 amino acids. This chain's CDR3 is CASSLVSGGETQYF. The CDR3, as DNA: TGTGCCAGCAGCTTAGTCTCTGGGGGGGAGACCCAGTACTTC.

Turning to this clone: The conserved final phenylalanine or tryptophan is absent from the CDR3, which likely points to a read error. DNA of the CDR3: TGTGCCAGCAGCCTTGGGACAGGGGGCGCCTGGGGCTACACCTTA. Translated, it gives CASSLGTGGAWGYTL. This sequence joins TRBV11-2 and TRBJ1-2, with 12 bases aligning to TRBD1. Per germline, CDR1 SGHAT and CDR2 FQNNGV. V shed 5 bases and J 8 bases; nucleotides not matched to a gene: 9. The CDR3 has 15 residues.

This clone was observed a handful of times. The chain recombines TRBV5-6 with TRBJ2-1; possible D gene TRBD1, 6 bases. V lost 4 bases to trimming and J lost 4 bases, with 15 bases between them. Germline CDR1 reads SGHDT; CDR2 reads YYEEEE. The CDR3 covers 15 residues. The CDR3 bases are TGTGCCAGCAGCCAACAGGGCGCCCTTTACAATGAGCAGTTCTTC. It encodes CASSQQGALYNEQFF.

This clone is a singleton in its sample. The V and J genes are TRBV7-2 and TRBJ2-3, with TRBD2 matching over 12 bases. This CDR3 is built from 16 residues. Germline values: CDR1 SGHTA, CDR2 FQGNSA. V was pared by 5 bases and J by 6 bases, with 9 bases of the junction left unmatched. CDR3 nucleotide sequence: TGTGCCAGCAGCCGTCGAATTGGACTAGCGGGGGATACGCAGTATTTT. Translation: CASSRRIGLAGDTQYF.

This chain links TRBV6-5 with TRBJ2-7, with D tentatively TRBD2 (7 bases). Germline V gene data show CDR1 as MNHEY and CDR2 as SVGAGI. Trimming cost V 8 bases and J 3 bases, with 14 bases left between them. The CDR3 is 13 amino acids. The CDR3 DNA follows: TGTGCCAGCGGCGGGGGCCGGGTCTACGAGCAGTACTTC. It encodes CASGGGRVYEQYF.

The chain has TRBV7-9 and TRBJ1-6, with D possibly TRBD1 on 5 matching bases. Between the trimmed V and J ends, which lost 1 base and 15 bases, there was a span of 13 bases. Looked up from germline, CDR1 is SEHNR and CDR2 is FQNEAQ (reference sequence). The CDR3 is 13 amino acids. CDR3 loop: CASSLVEGAHLHF. In DNA, the CDR3 is TGTGCCAGCAGCTTAGTTGAAGGGGCTCACCTCCACTTT.

V is TRBV5-1 and J is TRBJ1-2; 11 nucleotides agree with TRBD1. Germline V lookup: CDR1 SGHRS, CDR2 YFSETQ. V was clipped by 4 bases and J by 4 bases; unmatched bases: 9. The CDR3 extends over 16 amino acids. The CDR3 DNA sequence: TGCGCCAGCAGCCCGGGACAGGGGGGGAAGGGCTATGGCTACACCTTC. Its translation is CASSPGQGGKGYGYTF.

The V gene is TRBV5-6, the J gene TRBJ1-1; TRBD1 might be the D (5 bases). The CDR3 is made up of 17 amino acids. The V end lost 1 base, the J end lost 3 bases, and 19 bases lay between the germline ends. The germline V gene encodes CDR1 SGHDT and CDR2 YYEEEE. CDR3 sequence reads: CASSLSPSGEFDTEAFF. The CDR3 DNA sequence: TGTGCCAGCAGCTTGTCCCCTTCGGGGGAGTTTGACACTGAAGCTTTCTTT.

The chain links TRBV9 to TRBJ2-2; 10 bases agree with TRBD2. The CDR3 contains 15 residues. J lost 6 bases, V lost 3 bases, and 5 bases had no gene match. CDR1 is SGDLS, CDR2 YYNGEE, per germline. This chain's CDR3 is CASSGAGGTPGELFF. CDR3 nucleotides: TGTGCCAGCAGCGGAGCGGGGGGGACCCCCGGGGAGCTGTTTTTT.

The CDR3 sequence is CASRGTGGVIYGYTF. CDR3 DNA: TGTGCCAGCAGGGGGACAGGGGGCGTCATTTACGGCTACACCTTC. This rearrangement joins TRBV5-8 to TRBJ1-2, with 12 bases lining up with TRBD1. Germline loops: CDR1 SGHTS, CDR2 YDEGEE. The CDR3 contains 15 residues. The J segment lost 8 bases and the V segment lost 5 bases, leaving 10 bases of the junction unmatched.

This chain connects TRBV19 to TRBJ1-6; 9 bases line up with TRBD1. Germline lookup yields CDR1 LNHDA and CDR2 SQIVND (reference sequence). The J segment lost 10 bases and the V segment lost 3 bases, leaving 10 bases of the junction unmatched. CDR3 size: 16 residues. CDR3 sequence: CASSIRGQGQRSPLHF. The CDR3 DNA follows: TGTGCCAGTAGTATTCGGGGACAGGGACAAAGGTCACCCCTCCACTTT. Based on the CDR3 plus reference TRBV19 and TRBJ1-6, the full variable domain is DGGITQSPKYLFRKEGQNVTLSCEQNLNHDAMYWYRQDPGQGLRLIYYSQIVNDFQKGDIAEGYSVSREKKESFPLTVTSAQKNPTAFYLCASSIRGQGQRSPLHFGNGTRLTVT.

V and J are TRBV6-5 and TRBJ1-4, with 7 positions matching TRBD1. Germline values: CDR1 MNHEY, CDR2 SVGAGI. The CDR3 sequence is 15 residues long. Losses at the gene ends were 5 bases for V and 2 bases for J; bases not matched to a gene: 5. CDR3 DNA: TGTGCCAGCAGTAGAGACAGGGTGACTAATGAAAAACTGTTTTTT. This codes for CASSRDRVTNEKLFF.

This clone was seen more than once but under ten times. V is TRBV6-1 and J is TRBJ1-3; a weak D match, TRBD1 (6 bases). Germline V gene sequence: CDR1 MNHNS, CDR2 SASEGT. CDR3 length: 15 residues. Trimming stripped 3 bases from V and 0 bases from J, with 9 bases between. In nucleotides, the CDR3 is TGTGCCAGCAGTGAGCCGACAGGCTCTGGAAACACCATATATTTT. This gives the protein CASSEPTGSGNTIYF.

This rearrangement joins TRBV6-5 to TRBJ1-5, with 7 bases identical to TRBD1. CDR1 and CDR2 (germline): MNHEY, SVGAGI. Germline trimming cut 5 bases from V and 1 base from J; bases unmatched to any gene: 5. The CDR3 has 15 amino acids. CDR3 sequence reads: CASSAPTGSNQPQHF. For the CDR3, the DNA is TGTGCCAGCAGTGCTCCGACAGGGAGCAATCAGCCCCAGCATTTT.

The genes are TRBV19 and TRBJ2-7; a weak D match, TRBD1 (6 bases). Trimming pared 5 bases from V and 7 bases from J, leaving 18 bases between. Germline CDR1 and CDR2: LNHDA and SQIVND (reference sequence). CDR3 size: 14 residues. As DNA, the CDR3 is TGTGCCAGTAGTGGGGGCCCAGGGTTGGGAGAGCAGTACTTC. Amino acid sequence: CASSGGPGLGEQYF.

The genes are TRBV5-5 and TRBJ1-4; D not certain. Deletions cut 4 bases from V and 4 bases from J, with 17 bases between. This CDR3 spans 16 amino acids. Per the germline V gene, CDR1 is SGHKS and CDR2 is YYEKEE (reference sequence). The CDR3 sequence: CASSPDFGVGNEKLFF. CDR3 coding DNA: TGTGCCAGCAGCCCCGACTTCGGGGTAGGTAATGAAAAACTGTTTTTT.

The chain recombines TRBV28 with TRBJ1-5; TRBD1 agrees at 8 bases. The V segment lost 3 bases and the J segment 4 bases; nucleotides outside the gene matches: 8. CDR3 length: 16 amino acids. Per germline, CDR1 MDHEN and CDR2 SYDVKM. DNA for the CDR3: TGTGCCAGCAGTTTGCCCCGGACAGGGTTTAATCAGCCCCAGCATTTT. Translating it yields CASSLPRTGFNQPQHF.

The chain joins TRBV7-2 to TRBJ2-5; D may be TRBD2 (7 bases). The germline CDR1 and CDR2 sequences are SGHTA and FQGNSA. The CDR3 covers 15 residues. Trimming took 5 bases from V and 0 from J, leaving 13 bases between them. CDR3 coding DNA: TGTGCCAGCAGCCGCGGGGGCCCGTACCAAGAGACCCAGTACTTC. Translation: CASSRGGPYQETQYF.

V and J are TRBV9 and TRBJ1-2; D might be TRBD1 (5 bases). V dropped 0 bases and J dropped 4 bases, with 10 bases sitting between them. CDR3 length: 14 amino acids. The germline V gene encodes CDR1 SGDLS and CDR2 YYNGEE. For the CDR3, the DNA is TGTGCCAGCAGCGTAGGGGGGGATCCCTATGGCTACACCTTC. As protein: CASSVGGDPYGYTF. Together with reference TRBV9 and TRBJ1-2, the CDR3 gives the full variable domain: DSGVTQTPKHLITATGQRVTLRCSPRSGDLSVYWYQQSLDQGLQFLIQYYNGEERAKGNILERFSAQQFPDLHSELNLSSLELGDSALYFCASSVGGDPYGYTFGSGTRLTVV.

The chain has TRBV6-5 and TRBJ1-1; possibly TRBD1 for D (5 bases). Trimming removed 5 bases at V and 5 bases at J, with 12 bases between. The length of the CDR3 is 13 residues. Germline CDR1 MNHEY, CDR2 SVGAGI. CDR3 DNA sequence: TGTGCCAGCAGTAGGGGCGTGGGGACTGAAGCTTTCTTT. This encodes CASSRGVGTEAFF.

The rearrangement links TRBV28 to TRBJ2-7; 7 bases fit TRBD1. The germline V gene encodes CDR1 MDHEN and CDR2 SYDVKM. The J segment lost 2 bases and the V segment lost 8 bases, leaving 12 bases of the junction unmatched. The CDR3 covers 15 residues. The DNA for the CDR3 is TGTGCCAGCGGCCCCTCCCGGGACAGTCCCTACGAGCAGTACTTC. Amino acid sequence: CASGPSRDSPYEQYF.

The chain employs TRBV7-6 and TRBJ2-1; TRBD2 matches at 8 bases. V was pared by 2 bases and J by 4 bases, with 4 bases of the junction left unmatched. There are 15 residues in the CDR3. CDR1 and CDR2 (germline): SGHVS, FNYEAQ. CDR3 coding DNA: TGTGCCAGCAGCTTAAGCGGGGGCGAGTACAATGAGCAGTTCTTC. Amino acids: CASSLSGGEYNEQFF.

This chain connects TRBV9 to TRBJ1-3, with D perhaps TRBD1 (6 bases). Per the germline V gene, CDR1 is SGDLS and CDR2 is YYNGEE. The V and J ends lost 0 bases and 1 base respectively, with 17 bases between them. This CDR3 is 18 amino acids long. CDR3 loop: CASSVGGVGALSGNTIYF. CDR3 DNA sequence: TGTGCCAGCAGCGTAGGGGGAGTGGGGGCCCTTTCTGGAAACACCATATATTTT.